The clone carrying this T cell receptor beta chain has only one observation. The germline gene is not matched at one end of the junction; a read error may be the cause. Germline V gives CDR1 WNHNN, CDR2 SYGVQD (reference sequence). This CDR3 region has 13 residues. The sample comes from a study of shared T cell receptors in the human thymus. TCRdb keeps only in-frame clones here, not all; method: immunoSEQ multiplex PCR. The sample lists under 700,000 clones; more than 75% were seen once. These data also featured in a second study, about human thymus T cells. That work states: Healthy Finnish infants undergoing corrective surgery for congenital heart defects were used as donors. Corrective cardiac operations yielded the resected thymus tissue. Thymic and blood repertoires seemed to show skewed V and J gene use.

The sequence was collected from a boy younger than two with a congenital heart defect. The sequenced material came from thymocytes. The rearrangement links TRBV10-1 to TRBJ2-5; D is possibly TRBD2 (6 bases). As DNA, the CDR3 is TGCGCCAGCAGTGGCGGGACCGGAGAGGCCCAGTACTTC. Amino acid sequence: CASSGGTGEAQYF.